The 23 T cell receptor beta chains reported below all come from one sample, sequenced in a study of shared clonotypes between healthy human individuals. Terminally differentiated effector memory CD45RA+ cells were excluded from the naive CD8 cells, which were CD45RO-negative and positively selected for CCR7. Sequencing was performed with immunoSEQ multiplex PCR; in TCRdb, only in-frame clones are kept and a portion is missing. This table holds nearly 600,000 clones, roughly 96% found once. Sequences were obtained from naive CD8+ T cells sorted from blood. These receptors were collected from a woman aged 30 to 39 in good health.

With respect to this clone: Other DNA variants within this sample encode the same CDR3. J is TRBJ2-3 and V is TRBV27; TRBD2 aligns across 7 bases. J lost 4 bases, V lost 3 bases, and 1 base had no gene match. The CDR3 loop spans 13 amino acids. Looked up from germline, CDR1 is MNHEY and CDR2 is SMNVEV (reference sequence). CDR3 DNA: TGTGCCAGCAGTTTTGGGGGGGCAGATACGCAGTATTTT. Its translation: CASSFGGADTQYF.

The chain combines TRBV28 with TRBJ2-3; D unclear. The CDR3 is 14 residues long. CDR1 and CDR2 (germline): MDHEN, SYDVKM. The V gene lost 3 bases and the J gene lost 0 bases, with 7 bases spanning the gap. This chain's CDR3 is CASSLAPSTDTQYF. For the CDR3, the DNA is TGTGCCAGCAGTTTGGCCCCCAGCACAGATACGCAGTATTTT.

The J gene is TRBJ2-7, the V gene TRBV5-6; 7 bases match TRBD2. The V gene's germline CDR1 is SGHDT and CDR2 YYEEEE. The ends lost 7 bases at V and 0 bases at J; junction bases unmatched: 7. The CDR3 loop spans 14 amino acids. CDR3 nucleotides: TGTGCCAGCGGGTTGGGGAGGGACTCCTACGAGCAGTACTTC. The encoded protein is CASGLGRDSYEQYF.

J is TRBJ2-7 and V is TRBV28; tentatively, D is TRBD2 (6 bases). Germline V gene data show CDR1 as MDHEN and CDR2 as SYDVKM. Trimming cost V 3 bases and J 5 bases, with 14 bases left between them. This CDR3 spans 14 amino acids. CDR3 sequence: CASSFLGREDEQYF. In nucleotides, the CDR3 is TGTGCCAGCAGTTTTCTGGGCAGGGAGGACGAGCAGTACTTC.

In DNA, the CDR3 is TGTGCCAGCAGCGCCGGAGAACCCCCAGCTTTCTTT. Residues: CASSAGEPPAFF. The chain is built from TRBV9 and TRBJ1-1; D not certain. CDR1 and CDR2 (germline): SGDLS, YYNGEE. V dropped 3 bases and J dropped 10 bases, with 13 bases sitting between them. This CDR3 is built from 12 residues.

The rearrangement uses TRBV5-4 and TRBJ2-7, with D possibly called TRBD1 or TRBD2 (5 bases each). The CDR3 totals 14 residues. Germline-derived CDR1 and CDR2 are SGHNT and YYREEE (reference sequence). V was cut by 3 bases and J by 3 bases, with 13 bases left in between. CDR3 DNA: TGTGCCAGCAGCTCCGGGACCCAGCTCTACGAGCAGTACTTC. It encodes CASSSGTQLYEQYF.

The rearrangement joins TRBV27 to TRBJ2-5, with TRBD1 matching over 8 bases. Germline CDR1 is MNHEY and CDR2 is SMNVEV (reference sequence). With V trimmed by 3 bases and J by 9 bases, 6 bases remained unmatched. The CDR3 consists of 13 residues. The CDR3 is CASSFGGQGPQYF. The DNA of the CDR3 is TGTGCCAGCAGTTTTGGTGGACAGGGACCCCAGTACTTC.

The rearrangement links TRBV7-8 to TRBJ2-7; perhaps TRBD2 as D (5 bases). The CDR3 runs 12 residues. Trimming removed 7 bases at V and 5 bases at J, with 12 bases between. CDR1 and CDR2 from the germline V gene are SGHVS and FQNEAQ. For the CDR3, the DNA is TGTGCCAGCACTCTCTCCGGGAACGAGCAGTACTTC. Amino acid sequence: CASTLSGNEQYF. Based on the CDR3 plus reference TRBV7-8 and TRBJ2-7, the full variable domain is GAGVSQSPRYKVAKRGQDVALRCDPISGHVSLFWYQQALGQGPEFLTYFQNEAQLDKSGLPSDRFFAERPEGSVSTLKIQRTQQEDSAVYLCASTLSGNEQYFGPGTRLTVT.

The V and J genes are TRBV6-6 and TRBJ2-7; D call uncertain. Germline V gene lookup returns CDR1 MNHNY and CDR2 SVGAGI (reference sequence). The CDR3 runs to 15 residues. With 2 bases removed from V and 5 bases from J, the gap between germline ends came to 16 bases. In nucleotides, the CDR3 is TGTGCCAGCAGTTACATCTGGGGAACCTACCACGAGCAGTACTTC. Protein sequence: CASSYIWGTYHEQYF.

The rearrangement links TRBV7-8 to TRBJ1-1; D call uncertain. Trimming stripped 3 bases from V and 4 bases from J, with 3 bases between. The CDR3 totals 11 residues. From germline, CDR1 is SGHVS and CDR2 FQNEAQ. Here the CDR3 DNA reads TGTGCCAGCAGCTTGAGCACTGAAGCTTTCTTT. Protein product: CASSLSTEAFF.

This clone was seen once. The chain has TRBV28 and TRBJ2-7, with D possibly matching TRBD2 (6 bases). Trimming removed 4 bases from V and 0 bases from J, with 13 bases in between. The CDR3 spans 15 residues. Germline V lookup: CDR1 MDHEN, CDR2 SYDVKM. CDR3 sequence: CASSSPTRDSYEQYF. In nucleotides, the CDR3 is TGTGCCAGCAGTTCCCCAACGCGGGACTCCTACGAGCAGTACTTC.

This clone was observed once. V gene TRBV5-8 combines with J gene TRBJ2-7; TRBD1 matches 7 bases. The CDR3 runs 17 residues. Germline CDR1 and CDR2: SGHTS and YDEGEE. V lost 4 bases to trimming and J lost 2 bases; unmatched junction nucleotides: 15. CDR3 nucleotide sequence: TGTGCCAGCAGCCATACTACTAAACAGGGGATGCCCTACGAGCAGTACTTC. Translating gives CASSHTTKQGMPYEQYF.

This chain joins TRBV4-2 and TRBJ1-2, with D possibly being TRBD1 (5 bases). CDR1 and CDR2 from the germline V gene are LGHNA and YNFKEQ. V was pared by 0 bases and J by 3 bases, with 14 bases between. The CDR3 has 16 residues. The CDR3 loop reads CASSQESGGEDYGYTF. The CDR3 bases are TGTGCCAGCAGCCAAGAGTCCGGGGGAGAGGACTATGGCTACACCTTC.

J is TRBJ2-1 and V is TRBV29-1; D may be TRBD2 (6 bases). The CDR3 extends over 17 amino acids. V gave up 1 base and J gave up 2 bases, with 18 bases separating them. Germline-derived CDR1 and CDR2 are SQVTM and ANQGSEA. CDR3 sequence reads: CSVEGDLGAGTYNEQFF. CDR3 bases: TGCAGCGTTGAAGGGGACCTAGGGGCGGGAACCTACAATGAGCAGTTCTTC.

This clone was recorded only once. This chain joins TRBV4-1 and TRBJ1-5; D is ambiguous. The CDR3 sequence is 15 residues long. The germline gives CDR1 MGHRA, CDR2 YSYEKL. V dropped 1 base and J dropped 3 bases, with 10 bases sitting between them. DNA of the CDR3: TGCGCCAGCAGCCAAGTGTCGGGGATCAATCAGCCCCAGCATTTT. Translation gives CASSQVSGINQPQHF.

This chain uses TRBV10-2 with TRBJ2-1; weak D call: TRBD2 (5 bases). There are 11 residues in the CDR3. The V end was cut by 7 bases, the J end by 10 bases, with 11 bases between. In germline, CDR1 is WSHSY, CDR2 SAAADI. CDR3 sequence: CASTERLEQFF. The CDR3 DNA reads as TGCGCCAGCACCGAGAGACTAGAGCAGTTCTTC.

The rearrangement uses TRBV30 and TRBJ1-1, with 7 bases aligning to TRBD1. Germline values: CDR1 GTSNPN, CDR2 SVGIG (reference sequence). V lost 5 bases and J lost 3; bases outside the gene matches: 9. This CDR3 is 14 amino acids long. The CDR3 nucleotides read TGTGCCTGGGATGGACAGGCTGAGGACACTGAAGCTTTCTTT. Its protein is CAWDGQAEDTEAFF.

The chain couples TRBV5-6 to TRBJ2-1; 9 positions match TRBD2. The CDR3 is 16 amino acids. Germline CDR1 is SGHDT and CDR2 is YYEEEE. The junction had 6 bases not matched to a gene; V was cut back by 1 base and J by 4 bases. The CDR3 DNA reads TGTGCCAGCAGCTTGACGACTAGCGGAAGATACAATGAGCAGTTCTTC. Translating gives CASSLTTSGRYNEQFF.

The chain links TRBV27 to TRBJ1-2; weak D call: TRBD1 (6 bases). The CDR3 length is 14 residues. Trimming stripped 2 bases from V and 5 bases from J, with 12 bases between. The germline V gene encodes CDR1 MNHEY and CDR2 SMNVEV (reference sequence). CDR3 sequence (DNA): TGTGCCAGCAGTTTACGGGGGGCCGGTTATGGCTACACCTTC. This codes for CASSLRGAGYGYTF.

The V and J genes are TRBV7-6 and TRBJ2-1; the match to TRBD2 covers 12 bases. This CDR3 contains 17 residues. Per the germline V gene, CDR1 is SGHVS and CDR2 is FNYEAQ. V was pared by 4 bases and J by 1 base, with 5 bases of the junction left unmatched. The CDR3 loop is CASSSEGLAGSYNEQFF. As DNA, the CDR3 is TGTGCCAGCAGCTCAGAGGGACTAGCGGGTTCCTACAATGAGCAGTTCTTC.

This chain links TRBV6-4 with TRBJ2-7; TRBD1 aligns across 7 bases. V shed 4 bases, J shed 3 bases, and the junction held 9 bases outside the gene matches. CDR1 MRHNA and CDR2 SNTAGT come from the germline V gene. This CDR3 region has 15 residues. CDR3 region: CASSVPQGFVYEQYF. The CDR3 region has the DNA TGTGCCAGCAGTGTCCCACAGGGGTTCGTCTACGAGCAGTACTTC.

J is TRBJ2-7 and V is TRBV11-2; possibly TRBD1 or TRBD2 for D (7 bases each). Germline assignment: CDR1 SGHAT and CDR2 FQNNGV. The germline V and J ends were trimmed by 3 bases and 2 bases, with 14 bases remaining between them. The CDR3 runs 15 residues. CDR3 nucleotides: TGTGCCAGCAGCTTTGGGTCAGGGGGGGCCTACGAGCAGTACTTC. This codes for CASSFGSGGAYEQYF.

The chain joins TRBV7-8 to TRBJ2-3; 13 nucleotides align to TRBD2. Losses at the gene ends were 4 bases for V and 0 bases for J; bases not matched to a gene: 10. This CDR3 is 19 amino acids long. Germline V gene data show CDR1 as SGHVS and CDR2 as FQNEAQ. CDR3: CASSSLLAGGRSSTDTQYF. CDR3 nucleotides: TGTGCCAGCAGCTCGTTACTAGCGGGAGGGCGGTCTAGCACAGATACGCAGTATTTT.